These T cell receptor beta chains were read from a single sample in a study of T cell repertoires in cytomegalovirus infection. TCRdb used MiXCR to reprocess the reads, holding one entry per CDR3 protein. The sample lists under 200,000 distinct CDR3 sequences; roughly 9% were seen once. Sequencing was done on a sample of PBMCs. Receptors were obtained from a human donor in good health (CMV status not recorded). Some clones in this sample may be carry-over from other donors' samples. Each CDR3 is given without its conserved first and last residue. The size entry is marked missing in some rows and otherwise reads once, few, many or a size class.

v_call: TRBV4-3
clone_size: NA
j_call: TRBJ2-2
cdr3_aa: ASSLETNTGELF

v_call: TRBV5-4
clone_size: NA
j_call: TRBJ2-7
cdr3_aa: ASRPGTASSYEQY

v_call: TRBV5-5
clone_size: many
j_call: TRBJ2-1
cdr3_aa: ASSVDRVSYNEQF

v_call: TRBV15
clone_size: NA
j_call: TRBJ1-5
cdr3_aa: ATSREATQPQH

v_call: TRBV5-4
clone_size: few
j_call: TRBJ1-3
cdr3_aa: ASSLVGPGNTIY

v_call: TRBV28
clone_size: many
j_call: TRBJ2-7
cdr3_aa: ASSFRLAGVTYEQY

v_call: TRBV20-1
clone_size: few
j_call: TRBJ2-7
cdr3_aa: SARSLVGNYEQY

v_call: TRBV7-2
clone_size: many
j_call: TRBJ2-4
cdr3_aa: ASSLSGTGKNIQY

v_call: TRBV5-1
clone_size: many
j_call: TRBJ1-2
cdr3_aa: ASSLSGQAPYGYT

v_call: TRBV5-1
clone_size: NA
j_call: TRBJ2-7
cdr3_aa: ASNLGDGTYEQY

v_call: TRBV30
clone_size: NA
j_call: TRBJ1-2
cdr3_aa: AWSPGTYGYT

v_call: TRBV12-3/TRBV12-4
clone_size: many
j_call: TRBJ1-1
cdr3_aa: ASRINTEAF

v_call: TRBV7-2
clone_size: many
j_call: TRBJ1-1
cdr3_aa: ASSSGQARRSF

v_call: TRBV27
clone_size: many
j_call: TRBJ2-1
cdr3_aa: ASSLLPSGGAYNEQF

v_call: TRBV5-1
clone_size: many
j_call: TRBJ2-1
cdr3_aa: ASSLGSALRDEQF

v_call: TRBV6-2/TRBV6-3
clone_size: many
j_call: TRBJ1-1
cdr3_aa: ASSYSIVPLNTEAF

v_call: TRBV28
clone_size: NA
j_call: TRBJ2-1
cdr3_aa: ASTSGGSYNEQF

v_call: TRBV7-2
clone_size: few
j_call: TRBJ2-1
cdr3_aa: ASSLEGAPSYNEQF

v_call: TRBV7-2
clone_size: few
j_call: TRBJ1-5
cdr3_aa: ASSWQGLWNQPQH

v_call: TRBV19
clone_size: many
j_call: TRBJ2-2
cdr3_aa: ASSGTSGRRGPGELF

v_call: TRBV12-3/TRBV12-4
clone_size: many
j_call: TRBJ2-7
cdr3_aa: ASSLTNTKQY

v_call: TRBV7-2
clone_size: many
j_call: TRBJ2-5
cdr3_aa: ASSLVRGTQETQY

v_call: TRBV7-2
clone_size: many
j_call: TRBJ2-5
cdr3_aa: ASSQRAETQY

v_call: TRBV7-2
clone_size: many
j_call: TRBJ1-4
cdr3_aa: ASSFRDRDEKLF

v_call: TRBV28
clone_size: NA
j_call: TRBJ2-4
cdr3_aa: ASSLLGRFEVKNIQY

v_call: TRBV2
clone_size: few
j_call: TRBJ2-3
cdr3_aa: ASSRDGNTDTQY

v_call: TRBV7-8
clone_size: few
j_call: TRBJ1-4
cdr3_aa: ASSLGQVGAEKLF

v_call: TRBV18
clone_size: NA
j_call: TRBJ2-2
cdr3_aa: ASSPRVRGHTGELF

v_call: TRBV28
clone_size: few
j_call: TRBJ1-5
cdr3_aa: ASSRSNQPQH

v_call: TRBV11-3
clone_size: many
j_call: TRBJ2-1
cdr3_aa: ASSPGRNEQF

v_call: TRBV28
clone_size: many
j_call: TRBJ2-5
cdr3_aa: ASSSGGKETQY

v_call: TRBV28
clone_size: many
j_call: TRBJ1-2
cdr3_aa: ASLGYGYT

v_call: TRBV28
clone_size: many
j_call: TRBJ2-7
cdr3_aa: ASGFSGSYEQY